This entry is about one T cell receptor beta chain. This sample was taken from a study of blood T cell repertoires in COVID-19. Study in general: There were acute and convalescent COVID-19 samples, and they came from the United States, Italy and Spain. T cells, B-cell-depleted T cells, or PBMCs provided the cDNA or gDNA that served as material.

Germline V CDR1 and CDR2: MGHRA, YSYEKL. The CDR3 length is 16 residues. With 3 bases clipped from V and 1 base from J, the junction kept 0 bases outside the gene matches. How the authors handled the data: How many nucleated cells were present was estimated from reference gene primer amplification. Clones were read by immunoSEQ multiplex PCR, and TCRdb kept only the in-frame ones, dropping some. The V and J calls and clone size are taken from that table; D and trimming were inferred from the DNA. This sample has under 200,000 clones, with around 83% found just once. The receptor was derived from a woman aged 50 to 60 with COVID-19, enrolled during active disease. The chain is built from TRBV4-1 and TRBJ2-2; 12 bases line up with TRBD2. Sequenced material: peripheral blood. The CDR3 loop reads CASSQGLAGNTGELFF. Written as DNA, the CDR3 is TGCGCCAGCAGCCAGGGACTAGCGGGGAACACCGGGGAGCTGTTTTTT.